This note documents a single T cell receptor (beta chain) sequence. Other DNA variants within this sample encode the same CDR3. This sample was included in a study of shared clonotypes between healthy human individuals. Memory CD4+ cells were the fraction left after CD45RA+ naive selection. CDR3 length: 15 amino acids. Germline trimming cut 5 bases from V and 1 base from J; bases unmatched to any gene: 5. Germline-derived CDR1 and CDR2 are SGHTA and FQGNSA. The assay was immunoSEQ multiplex PCR, and TCRdb's table has in-frame clones only and misses some. The sample holds about 980,000 clones, approximately 76% seen once.

The TCR was taken from a young man in good health. This sequence joins TRBV7-2 and TRBJ2-1, with 7 bases lining up with TRBD2. Sequenced sample: memory CD4+ T cells sorted from blood. The sample's subset: CD45RA-negative fraction. The CDR3 spells CASSPRAGSYNEQFF. The CDR3 nucleotides read TGTGCCAGCAGCCCCCGAGCGGGGTCCTACAATGAGCAGTTCTTC.